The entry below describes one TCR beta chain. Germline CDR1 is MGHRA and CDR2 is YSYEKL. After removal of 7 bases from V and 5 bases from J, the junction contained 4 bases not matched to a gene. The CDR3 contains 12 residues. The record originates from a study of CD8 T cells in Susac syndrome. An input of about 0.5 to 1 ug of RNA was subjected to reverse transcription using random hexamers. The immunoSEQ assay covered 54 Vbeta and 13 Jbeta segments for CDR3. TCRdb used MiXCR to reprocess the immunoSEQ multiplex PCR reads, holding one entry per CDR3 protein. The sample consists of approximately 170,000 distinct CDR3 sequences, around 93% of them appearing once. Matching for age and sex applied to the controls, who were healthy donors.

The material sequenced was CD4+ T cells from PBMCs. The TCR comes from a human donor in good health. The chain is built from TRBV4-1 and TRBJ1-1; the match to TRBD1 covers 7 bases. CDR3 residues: CASTQGGTEAFF. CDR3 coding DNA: TGCGCCAGCACCCAGGGGGGGACTGAAGCTTTCTTT.